This T cell receptor beta chain was sequenced in a study of blood T cells in healthy people across ages. Overall study: Template switching picked up about one barcoded beta molecule for each two T cells.

Trimming at V came to 0 bases and at J to 8 bases, leaving 5 bases not matched to a gene. Looked up from germline, CDR1 is LNHNV and CDR2 is YYDKDF (reference sequence). The CDR3 loop spans 15 amino acids. A sample-barcoded 5' primer and a J-beta primer mix were used in a second PCR of roughly 7 to 12 cycles. TCRdb itself ran the 5' RACE reads through MiXCR, one entry per CDR3 protein. The sample has approximately 1.5 million distinct CDR3 sequences, about 45% seen once. PBMCs, at least 7 million per sample, were isolated. The chain couples TRBV15 to TRBJ2-1; TRBD2 matches 9 bases. Source material: blood. The receptor's source is a woman aged 18-30 years in good health. CDR3 in DNA: TGTGCCACCAGCAGAGATCCAGCGGGAGGATATGAGCAGTTCTTC. Amino acid sequence: CATSRDPAGGYEQFF.